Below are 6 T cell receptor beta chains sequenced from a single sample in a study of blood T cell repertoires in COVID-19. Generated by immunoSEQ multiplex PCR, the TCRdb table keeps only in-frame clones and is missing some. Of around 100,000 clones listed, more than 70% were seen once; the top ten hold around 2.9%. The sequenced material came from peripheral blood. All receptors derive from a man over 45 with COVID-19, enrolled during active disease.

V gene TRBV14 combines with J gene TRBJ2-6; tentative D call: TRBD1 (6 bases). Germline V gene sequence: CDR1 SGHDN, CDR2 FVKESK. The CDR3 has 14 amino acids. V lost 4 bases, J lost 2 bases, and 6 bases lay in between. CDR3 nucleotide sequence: TGTGCCAGCAGCCCAGGGGCTGGGGCCAACGTCCTGACTTTC. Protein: CASSPGAGANVLTF.

The CDR3 coding sequence is TGTGCCAGCAGTTACGGACAGTTGGGCGCAGATACGCAGTATTTT. It codes for CASSYGQLGADTQYF. The chain combines TRBV27 with TRBJ2-3, with D possibly TRBD1 on 6 matching bases. This CDR3 has 15 residues. The germline V and J ends were trimmed by 4 bases and 4 bases, with 15 bases remaining between them. Germline V CDR1 and CDR2: MNHEY, SMNVEV (reference sequence).

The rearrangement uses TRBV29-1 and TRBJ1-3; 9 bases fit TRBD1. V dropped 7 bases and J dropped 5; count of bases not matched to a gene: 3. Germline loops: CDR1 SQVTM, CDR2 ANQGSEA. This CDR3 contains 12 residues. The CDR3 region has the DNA TGCAGCGCACAGGGGGCTAGAAACACCATATATTTT. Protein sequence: CSAQGARNTIYF.

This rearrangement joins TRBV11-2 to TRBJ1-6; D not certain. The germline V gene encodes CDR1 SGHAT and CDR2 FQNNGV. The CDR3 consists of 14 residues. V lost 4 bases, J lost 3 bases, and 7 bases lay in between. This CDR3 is CASSSGGYNSPLHF. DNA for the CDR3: TGTGCCAGCAGCTCGGGAGGCTATAATTCACCCCTCCACTTT.

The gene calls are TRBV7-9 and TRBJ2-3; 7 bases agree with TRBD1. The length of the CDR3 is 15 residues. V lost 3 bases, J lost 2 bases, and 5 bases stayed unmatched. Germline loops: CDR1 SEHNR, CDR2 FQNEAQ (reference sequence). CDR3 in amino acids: CASSFRQGDTDTQYF. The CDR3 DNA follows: TGTGCCAGCAGCTTTCGACAGGGTGACACAGATACGCAGTATTTT.

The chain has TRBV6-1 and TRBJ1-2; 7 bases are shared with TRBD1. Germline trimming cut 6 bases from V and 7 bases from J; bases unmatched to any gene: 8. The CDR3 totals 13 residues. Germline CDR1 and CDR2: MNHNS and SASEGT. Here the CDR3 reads CASSQGQWLGYTF. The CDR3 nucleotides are TGTGCCAGCAGCCAGGGACAGTGGCTTGGCTACACCTTC.